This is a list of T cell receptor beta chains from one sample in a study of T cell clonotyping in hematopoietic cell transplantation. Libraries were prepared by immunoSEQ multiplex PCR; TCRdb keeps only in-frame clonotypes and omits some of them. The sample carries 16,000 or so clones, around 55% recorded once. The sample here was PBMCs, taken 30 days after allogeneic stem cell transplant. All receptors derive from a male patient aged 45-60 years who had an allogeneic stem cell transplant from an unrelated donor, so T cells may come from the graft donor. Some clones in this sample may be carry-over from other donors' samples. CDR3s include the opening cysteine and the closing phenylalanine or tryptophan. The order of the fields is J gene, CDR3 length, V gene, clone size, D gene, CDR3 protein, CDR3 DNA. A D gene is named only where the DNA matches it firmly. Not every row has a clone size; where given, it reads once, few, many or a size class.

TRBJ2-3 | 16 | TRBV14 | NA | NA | CASSLEKGGSTDTQYF | TGTGCCAGCAGCCTCGAGAAAGGGGGAAGCACAGATACGCAGTATTTT
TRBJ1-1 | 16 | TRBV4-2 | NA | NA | CASSQSPASGDTEAFF | TGTGCCAGCAGCCAGTCCCCGGCGAGCGGAGACACTGAAGCTTTCTTT
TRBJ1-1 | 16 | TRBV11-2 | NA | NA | CASSLDGTLLNTEAFF | TGTGCCAGCAGCTTAGATGGGACGCTTCTGAACACTGAAGCTTTCTTT
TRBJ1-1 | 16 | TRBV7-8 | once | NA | CASSRNPGRSTTEAFF | TGTGCCAGCAGCCGTAACCCGGGCAGGTCAACCACTGAAGCTTTCTTT
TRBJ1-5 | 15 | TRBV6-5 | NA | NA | CASSPSWGDNQPQHF | TGTGCCAGCAGTCCCTCCTGGGGGGACAATCAGCCCCAGCATTTT
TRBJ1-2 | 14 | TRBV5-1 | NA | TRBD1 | CASSPDREGYGYTF | TGCGCCAGCAGCCCAGACAGGGAGGGCTATGGCTACACCTTC
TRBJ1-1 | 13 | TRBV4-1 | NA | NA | CASSQGASDGAFF | TGCGCCAGCAGCCAAGGGGCCTCGGACGGAGCTTTCTTT
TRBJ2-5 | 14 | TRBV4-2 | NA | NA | CASSQGAGEETQYF | TGTGCCAGCAGCCAGGGGGCAGGGGAAGAGACCCAGTACTTC
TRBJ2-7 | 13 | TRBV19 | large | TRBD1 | CASSIDFQGAQYF | TGTGCCAGTAGTATAGATTTCCAGGGGGCGCAGTACTTC
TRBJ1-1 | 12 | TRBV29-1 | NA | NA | CSVEDAYTEAFF | TGCAGCGTTGAAGATGCGTACACTGAAGCTTTCTTT
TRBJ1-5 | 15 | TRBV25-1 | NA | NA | CASSGKQGGNQPQHF | TGTGCCAGCAGTGGAAAACAGGGTGGGAATCAGCCCCAGCATTTT
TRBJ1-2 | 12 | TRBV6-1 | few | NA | CATIQKTEGYTF | TGTGCCACCATTCAAAAGACGGAAGGCTACACCTTC
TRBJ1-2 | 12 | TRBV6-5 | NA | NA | CASSSQTGGYTF | TGTGCCAGCAGTTCCCAAACGGGGGGCTACACCTTC
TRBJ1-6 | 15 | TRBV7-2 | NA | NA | CASSLREARDSPLHF | TGTGCCAGCAGCTTAAGGGAGGCCAGGGATTCACCCCTCCACTTT
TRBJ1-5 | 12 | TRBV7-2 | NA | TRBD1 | CASSRDRRSQHF | TGTGCCAGCAGCCGGGACAGGAGATCGCAGCATTTT
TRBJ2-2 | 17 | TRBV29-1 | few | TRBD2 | CSVEEMREGFFAGELFF | TGCAGCGTTGAAGAGATGCGGGAGGGATTTTTCGCCGGGGAGCTGTTTTTT
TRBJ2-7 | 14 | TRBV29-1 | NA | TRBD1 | CSVAGTGISYEQYF | TGCAGCGTTGCCGGGACAGGAATTTCCTACGAGCAGTACTTC
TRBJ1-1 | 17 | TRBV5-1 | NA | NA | CASSLTNGGDMNTEAFF | TGCGCCAGCAGCCTAACGAACGGTGGGGACATGAACACTGAAGCTTTCTTT
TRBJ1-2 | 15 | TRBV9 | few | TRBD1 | CASSVGPGTGQGYTF | TGTGCCAGCAGCGTAGGCCCCGGGACAGGGCAAGGCTACACCTTC
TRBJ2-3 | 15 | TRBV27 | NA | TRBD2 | CASRGLAVSTDTQYF | TGTGCCAGCAGAGGACTAGCGGTTAGCACAGATACGCAGTATTTT
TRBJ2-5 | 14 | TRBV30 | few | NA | CAWSKAGDQETQYF | TGTGCCTGGAGTAAGGCAGGGGACCAAGAGACCCAGTACTTC
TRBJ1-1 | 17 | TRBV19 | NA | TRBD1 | CASSIVIGGRGVTEAFF | TGTGCCAGTAGTATAGTTATAGGGGGCAGAGGAGTCACTGAAGCTTTCTTT
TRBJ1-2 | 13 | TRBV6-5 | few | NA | CASGSQQIYGYTF | TGTGCCAGCGGATCACAGCAAATCTATGGCTACACCTTC
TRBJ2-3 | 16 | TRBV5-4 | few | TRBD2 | CASSLSSGGAKDTQYF | TGTGCCAGCAGCCTCTCTAGCGGGGGGGCCAAAGATACGCAGTATTTT
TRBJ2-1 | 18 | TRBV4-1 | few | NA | CASSHAARWRSSYNEQFF | TGCGCCAGCAGCCACGCTGCCCGATGGCGGAGCTCCTACAATGAGCAGTTCTTC
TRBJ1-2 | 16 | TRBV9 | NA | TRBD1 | CASSVYPTGLGNGYTF | TGTGCCAGCAGCGTATACCCGACAGGGTTAGGGAATGGCTACACCTTC
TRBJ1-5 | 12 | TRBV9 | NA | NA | CAARVANQPQHF | TGTGCAGCAAGGGTCGCGAATCAGCCCCAGCATTTT
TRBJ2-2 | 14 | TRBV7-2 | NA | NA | CASSLSPNTGELFF | TGTGCCAGCAGCCTTTCTCCGAACACCGGGGAGCTGTTTTTT
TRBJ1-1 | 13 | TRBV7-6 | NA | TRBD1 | CASSLDRHTEAFF | TGTGCCAGCAGTTTGGACAGGCACACTGAAGCTTTCTTT
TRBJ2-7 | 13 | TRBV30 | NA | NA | CAWSPGGAYEQYF | TGTGCCTGGAGCCCAGGGGGGGCCTACGAGCAGTACTTC
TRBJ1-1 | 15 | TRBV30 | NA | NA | CACPTREGVVTEAFF | TGTGCCTGCCCTACCCGAGAGGGCGTCGTGACTGAAGCTTTCTTT
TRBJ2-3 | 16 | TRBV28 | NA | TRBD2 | CASSSWAGGSTDTQYF | TGTGCCAGCAGCTCCTGGGCGGGAGGGAGCACAGATACGCAGTATTTT
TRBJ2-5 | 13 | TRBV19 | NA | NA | CASSIGFGETQYF | TGTGCCAGTAGTATTGGTTTTGGGGAGACCCAGTACTTC
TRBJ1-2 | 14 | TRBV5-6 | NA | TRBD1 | CASSLVGQGYGYTF | TGTGCCAGCAGCTTGGTGGGACAGGGGTATGGCTACACCTTC
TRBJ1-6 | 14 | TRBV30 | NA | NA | CAWSRGQDNSPPHF | TGTGCCTGGAGTAGAGGGCAGGATAATTCACCCCCCCACTTT
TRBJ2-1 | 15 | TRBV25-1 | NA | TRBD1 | CASSHRDRGQYEQFF | TGTGCCAGCAGTCACCGGGACAGGGGGCAATATGAGCAGTTCTTC
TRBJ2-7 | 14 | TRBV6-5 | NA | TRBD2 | CASSLGGRTGEQYF | TGTGCCAGCAGTTTGGGCGGGAGGACGGGCGAGCAGTACTTC
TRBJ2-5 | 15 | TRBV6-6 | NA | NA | CASSYSSGLGETQYF | TGTGCCAGCAGTTACTCGAGTGGGTTAGGGGAGACCCAGTACTTC
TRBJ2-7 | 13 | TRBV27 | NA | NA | CASSLGGPYEQYF | TGTGCCAGCAGTCTGGGGGGGCCCTACGAGCAGTACTTC
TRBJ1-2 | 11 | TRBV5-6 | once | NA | CASSLGAGYTF | TGTGCCAGCAGCTTGGGAGCAGGCTACACCTTC
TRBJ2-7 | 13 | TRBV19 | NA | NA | CASRSGTGGEQYF | TGTGCCAGTAGGTCCGGGACGGGTGGCGAGCAGTACTTC
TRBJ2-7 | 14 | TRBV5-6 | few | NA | CASSLGTATYEQYF | TGTGCCAGCAGCCTCGGGACGGCGACCTACGAGCAGTACTTC
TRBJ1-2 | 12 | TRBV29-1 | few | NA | CSVEGQGEGYTF | TGCAGCGTTGAAGGCCAGGGTGAAGGCTACACCTTC
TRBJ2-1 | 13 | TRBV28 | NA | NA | CASSLVRGWEQFF | TGTGCCAGCAGTTTGGTAAGGGGGTGGGAGCAGTTCTTC
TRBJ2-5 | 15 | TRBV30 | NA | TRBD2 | CAWRGYPSGSGAQYF | TGTGCCTGGAGGGGTTACCCTAGCGGGAGTGGAGCCCAGTACTTC
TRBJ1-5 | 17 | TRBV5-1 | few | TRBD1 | CASSLGRGRFPNQPQHF | TGCGCCAGCAGCTTAGGGAGGGGGCGCTTCCCCAATCAGCCCCAGCATTTT
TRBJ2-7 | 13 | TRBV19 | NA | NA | CASSLPDSYEQYF | TGTGCCAGTAGTCTCCCGGATTCCTACGAGCAGTACTTC